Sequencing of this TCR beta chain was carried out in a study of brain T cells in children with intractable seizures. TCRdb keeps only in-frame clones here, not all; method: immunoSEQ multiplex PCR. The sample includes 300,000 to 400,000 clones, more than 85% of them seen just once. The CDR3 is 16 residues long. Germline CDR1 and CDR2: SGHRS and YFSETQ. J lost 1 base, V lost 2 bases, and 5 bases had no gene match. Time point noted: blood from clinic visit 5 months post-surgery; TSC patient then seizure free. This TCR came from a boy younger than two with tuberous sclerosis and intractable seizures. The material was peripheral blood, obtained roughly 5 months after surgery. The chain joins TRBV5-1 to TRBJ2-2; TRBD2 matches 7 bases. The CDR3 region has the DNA TGCGCCAGCAGCTTTTTGCGGGAGAGGAACACCGGGGAGCTGTTTTTT. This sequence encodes CASSFLRERNTGELFF. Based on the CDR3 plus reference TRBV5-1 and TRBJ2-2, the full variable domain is KAGVTQTPRYLIKTRGQQVTLSCSPISGHRSVSWYQQTPGQGLQFLFEYFSETQRNKGNFPGRFSGRQFSNSRSEMNVSTLELGDSALYLCASSFLRERNTGELFFGEGSRLTVL.